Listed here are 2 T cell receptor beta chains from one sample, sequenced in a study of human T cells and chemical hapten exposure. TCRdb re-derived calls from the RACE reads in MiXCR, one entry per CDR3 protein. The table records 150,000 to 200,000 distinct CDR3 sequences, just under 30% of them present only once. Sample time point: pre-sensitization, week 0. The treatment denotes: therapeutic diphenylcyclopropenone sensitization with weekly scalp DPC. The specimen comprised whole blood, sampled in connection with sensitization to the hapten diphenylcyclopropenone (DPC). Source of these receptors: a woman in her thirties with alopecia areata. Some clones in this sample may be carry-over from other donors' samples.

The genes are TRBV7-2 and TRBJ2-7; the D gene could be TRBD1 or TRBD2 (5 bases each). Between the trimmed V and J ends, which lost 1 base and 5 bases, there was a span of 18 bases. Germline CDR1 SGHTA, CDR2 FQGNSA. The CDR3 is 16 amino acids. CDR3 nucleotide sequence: TGTACCAGCAGCTTAGATCCCCTCAAGGGACGGAACGAGCAGTACTTC. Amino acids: CTSSLDPLKGRNEQYF.

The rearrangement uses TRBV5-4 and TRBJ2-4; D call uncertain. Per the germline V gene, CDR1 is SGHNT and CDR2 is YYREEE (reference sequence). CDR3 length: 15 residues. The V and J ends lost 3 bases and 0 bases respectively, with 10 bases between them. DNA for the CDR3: TGTGCCAGCAGCTCAGGATCCTTAGCCAAAAACATTCAGTACTTC. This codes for CASSSGSLAKNIQYF.